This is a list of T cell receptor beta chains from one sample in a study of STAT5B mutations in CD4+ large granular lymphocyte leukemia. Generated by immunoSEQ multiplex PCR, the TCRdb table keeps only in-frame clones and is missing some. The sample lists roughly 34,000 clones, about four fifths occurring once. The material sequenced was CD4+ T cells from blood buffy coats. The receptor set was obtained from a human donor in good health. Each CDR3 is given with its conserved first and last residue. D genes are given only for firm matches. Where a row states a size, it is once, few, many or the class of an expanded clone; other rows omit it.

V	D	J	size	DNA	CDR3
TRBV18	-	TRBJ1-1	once	TGTGCCAGCTCACCAACCGGGCCACCGAACACTGAAGCTTTCTTT	CASSPTGPPNTEAFF
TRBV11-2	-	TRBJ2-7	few	TGTGCCAGCAGCTTGGGCAGGGGCGACGAGCAGTACTTC	CASSLGRGDEQYF
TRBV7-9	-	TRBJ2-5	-	TGTGCCAGCAGCCTTCGGGGAGTGCAGGGTGAGACCCAGTACTTC	CASSLRGVQGETQYF
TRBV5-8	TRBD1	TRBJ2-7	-	TGTGCCAGCAGCCGGGCGCTGCAGGGGGTATACGAGCAGTACTTC	CASSRALQGVYEQYF
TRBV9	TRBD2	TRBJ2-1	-	TGTGCCAGCAGCGTAGCCCCTCCGGGACTAGCGGTTTTTGAGCAGTTCTTC	CASSVAPPGLAVFEQFF
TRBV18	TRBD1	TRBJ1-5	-	TGTGCCAGCTCCTCGGACAGGGAACAGCCCCAGCATTTT	CASSSDREQPQHF
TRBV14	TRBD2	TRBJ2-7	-	TGTGCCAGCAGCCCGGGACTAGCGGGAGCAAAGCAGTACTTC	CASSPGLAGAKQYF
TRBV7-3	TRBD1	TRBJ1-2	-	TGTGCCAGCAGTTGGACAGGGCGTTGGGGCTACACCTTC	CASSWTGRWGYTF
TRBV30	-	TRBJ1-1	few	TGTGCCTGGATTGGTCTTGGCACCACTGAAGCTTTCTTT	CAWIGLGTTEAFF
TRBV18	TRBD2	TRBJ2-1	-	TGTGCCAGCTCATCACCGGGTTACAGCGGGGGGTACAATGAGCAGTTCTTC	CASSSPGYSGGYNEQFF
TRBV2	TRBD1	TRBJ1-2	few	TGTGCCAGCAAGGGGACAGGGAATTATGGCTACACCTTC	CASKGTGNYGYTF
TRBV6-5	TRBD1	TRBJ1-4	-	TGTGCCAGCAGTTTCACAGGGGATAATGAAAAACTGTTTTTT	CASSFTGDNEKLFF
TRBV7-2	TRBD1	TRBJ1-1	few	TGTGCCAGCAGCCAGGACAGGTTTAAGGAAGCTTTCTTT	CASSQDRFKEAFF
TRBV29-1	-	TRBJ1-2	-	TGCAGCGTTCAGCAGTCTAACTATGGCTACACCTTC	CSVQQSNYGYTF
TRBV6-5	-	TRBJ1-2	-	TGTGCCAGCAGTCAGGGACGAGGCTACACCTTC	CASSQGRGYTF
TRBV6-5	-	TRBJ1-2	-	TGTGCCAGCAGTTACCATCCGTCCGGGGACTATGGCTACACCTTC	CASSYHPSGDYGYTF
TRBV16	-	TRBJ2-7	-	TGTGCCAGCAGCCAATCCACCGGGTACTACGAGCAGTACTTC	CASSQSTGYYEQYF
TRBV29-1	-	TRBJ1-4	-	TGCAGCGTTGGGATTAATCCCCAAAAACTGTTTTTT	CSVGINPQKLFF
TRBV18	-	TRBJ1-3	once	TGTGCCAGCTCACTACAGAGCTCTGGAAACACCATATATTTT	CASSLQSSGNTIYF
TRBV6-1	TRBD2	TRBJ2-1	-	TGTGCCAGCACTGGATTAGCGGGAGCGGGCAATGAGCAGTTCTTC	CASTGLAGAGNEQFF
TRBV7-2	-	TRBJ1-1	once	TGTGCCAGCAGCCCAATTAGCCTTGAAGCTTTCTTT	CASSPISLEAFF
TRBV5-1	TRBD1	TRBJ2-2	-	TGCGCCAGCAGCTTGGTGCCGACAGGGCAGAACACCGGGGAGCTGTTTTTT	CASSLVPTGQNTGELFF
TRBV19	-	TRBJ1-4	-	TGTGCCAGTAGTTTCCCGTGGGATGAAAAACTGTTTTTT	CASSFPWDEKLFF
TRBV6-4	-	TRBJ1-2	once	TGTGCCAGCAGTATTCAACCGGGAGAAAGTTATGGCTACACCTTC	CASSIQPGESYGYTF
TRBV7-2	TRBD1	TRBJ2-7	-	TGTGCCAGCAGTCCTCGTCCGGGACAGGACTCCTACGAGCAGTACTTC	CASSPRPGQDSYEQYF
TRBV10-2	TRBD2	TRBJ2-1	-	TGCGCCGGCGGGAGGGCCGAGAGCTCCTACAATGAGCAGTTCTTC	CAGGRAESSYNEQFF
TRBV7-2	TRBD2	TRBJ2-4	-	TGTGCCAGCAGCCAACTAGCGGGAGTCGGTAACATTCAGTACTTC	CASSQLAGVGNIQYF
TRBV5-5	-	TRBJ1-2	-	TGTGCCAGCAGCTTGGCGGGGGCCGGGTATGGCTACACCTTC	CASSLAGAGYGYTF
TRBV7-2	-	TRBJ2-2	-	TGTGCCAGCACCCCCCGGACTACCAACACCGGGGAGCTGTTTTTT	CASTPRTTNTGELFF
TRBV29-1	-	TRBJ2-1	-	TGCAGCGCTCCGGACAGCTCGACCTACAATGAGCAGTTCTTC	CSAPDSSTYNEQFF
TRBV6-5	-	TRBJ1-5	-	TGTGCCAGCAGTCAAACAGGGAGGGAGCAGCCCCAGCATTTT	CASSQTGREQPQHF
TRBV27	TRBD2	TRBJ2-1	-	TGTGCCAGCAGTGTCAGACTAGCGGCGTCAACCTACAATGAGCAGTTCTTC	CASSVRLAASTYNEQFF
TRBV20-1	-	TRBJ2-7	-	TGCAGTGCTAAACTACTAGACGAGCAGTACTTC	CSAKLLDEQYF
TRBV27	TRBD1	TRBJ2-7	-	TGTGCCAGCAGTTCAGACAGGGTCCCCTACGAGCAGTACTTC	CASSSDRVPYEQYF
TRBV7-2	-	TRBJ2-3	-	TGTGCCAGCAGCCCTGGAGGATATGGCACAGATACGCAGTATTTT	CASSPGGYGTDTQYF
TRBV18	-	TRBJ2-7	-	TGTGCCAGCTCACCGAGGGCCGCCGGCGAGCAGTACTTC	CASSPRAAGEQYF
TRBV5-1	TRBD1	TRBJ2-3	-	TGCGCCAGCAGCTTGGGGGACAGGGGCATCACAGATACGCAGTATTTT	CASSLGDRGITDTQYF
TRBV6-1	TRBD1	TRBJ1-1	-	TGTGCCAGCAGGGTGGGGGACAGGGTCCCTGAAGCTTTCTTT	CASRVGDRVPEAFF
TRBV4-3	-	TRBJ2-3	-	TGCGCCAGCAGCCAATCCAGGACTTCGAGCACAGATACGCAGTATTTT	CASSQSRTSSTDTQYF
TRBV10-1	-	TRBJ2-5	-	TGCGCCAGCAGCCCGGGGACACCCCGGGAGACCCAGTACTTC	CASSPGTPRETQYF
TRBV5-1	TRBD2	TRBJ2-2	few	TGCGCCAGCAGATCACCCGGCCTAGCGGGACCCACCGGGGAGCTGTTTTTT	CASRSPGLAGPTGELFF
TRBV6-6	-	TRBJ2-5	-	TGTGCCAGCAGCCCCGGGGCGGGGCGGGAGACCCAGTACTTC	CASSPGAGRETQYF
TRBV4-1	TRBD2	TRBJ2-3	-	TGCGCCAGCAGCCCACTAGCGGGAACTAGCACAGATACGCAGTATTTT	CASSPLAGTSTDTQYF
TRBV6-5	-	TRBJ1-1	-	TGTGCCAGCAGGGCCCCGGGATCGAACACTGAAGCTTTCTTT	CASRAPGSNTEAFF
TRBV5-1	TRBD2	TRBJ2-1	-	TGCGCCAGCCGACAGCGGGGGACCTACAATGAGCAGTTCTTC	CASRQRGTYNEQFF
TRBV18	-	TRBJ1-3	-	TGTGCCAGCTCACCACCTGGGGGCTCTGGAAACACCATATATTTT	CASSPPGGSGNTIYF
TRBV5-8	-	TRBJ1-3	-	TGTGCCAGCAGCTTTTATCAACCGAAGGGAAACACCATATATTTT	CASSFYQPKGNTIYF
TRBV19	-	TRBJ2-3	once	TGTGCCAGTAGTAGAACTAACCAGGGAGATACGCAGTATTTT	CASSRTNQGDTQYF
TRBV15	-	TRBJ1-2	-	TGTGCCACCAGCAGAGAATCGGCGATCCCCAACTATGGCTACACCTTC	CATSRESAIPNYGYTF
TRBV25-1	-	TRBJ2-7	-	TGTGCCAGCAGTGGGCCGGGTCTAGTCGCCTACGAGCAGTACTTC	CASSGPGLVAYEQYF
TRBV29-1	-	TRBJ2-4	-	TGCAGCGCCCCGGACCCAGCCAAAAACATTCAGTACTTC	CSAPDPAKNIQYF
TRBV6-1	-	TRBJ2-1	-	TGTGCCAGCAGGAGAGGCAGGGAAAATGAGCAGTTCTTC	CASRRGRENEQFF
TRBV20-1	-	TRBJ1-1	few	TGCAGTGCTAGAGGGCGGAATGAAGCTTTCTTT	CSARGRNEAFF
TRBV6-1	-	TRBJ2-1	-	TGTGTCAGCCGGACCCCCTCCTACAATGAGCAGTTCTTC	CVSRTPSYNEQFF